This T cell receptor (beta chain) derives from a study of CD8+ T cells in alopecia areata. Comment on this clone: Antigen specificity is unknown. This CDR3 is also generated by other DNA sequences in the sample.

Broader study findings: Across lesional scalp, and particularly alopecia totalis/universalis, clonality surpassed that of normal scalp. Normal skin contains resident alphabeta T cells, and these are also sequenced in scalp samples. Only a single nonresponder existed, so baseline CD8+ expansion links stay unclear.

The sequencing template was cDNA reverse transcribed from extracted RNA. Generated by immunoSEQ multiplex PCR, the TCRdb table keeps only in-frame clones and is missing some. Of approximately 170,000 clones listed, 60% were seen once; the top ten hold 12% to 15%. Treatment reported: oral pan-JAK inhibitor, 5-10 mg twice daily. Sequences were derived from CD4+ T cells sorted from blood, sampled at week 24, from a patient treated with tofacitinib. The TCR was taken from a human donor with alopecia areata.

As DNA, the CDR3 is TGTGCCACCAGCAGGGGGGGATTGAACACTGAAGCTTTCTTT. It specifies CATSRGGLNTEAFF. The rearrangement uses TRBV15 and TRBJ1-1; D might be TRBD1 (5 bases). Trimming took 3 bases from V and 0 from J, leaving 8 bases between them. Per the germline V gene, CDR1 is LNHNV and CDR2 is YYDKDF (reference sequence). The CDR3 spans 14 residues. Looking up the rest from reference TRBV15 and TRBJ1-1 gives the full variable domain: DAMVIQNPRYQVTQFGKPVTLSCSQTLNHNVMYWYQQKSSQAPKLLFHYYDKDFNNEADTPDNFQSRRPNTSFCFLDIRSPGLGDTAMYLCATSRGGLNTEAFFGQGTRLTVV.